In this sample, the clone carrying this TCR beta chain turned up a few times. Its antigen is unidentified. This entry is derived from a study of identical twins. Findings of the study overall: Partial confounding of zero-insertion analyses by invariant MAIT and iNKT cells was possible. Model-predicted out-of-frame TCR alpha sharing fell below observed values in monozygotic twins.

Trimming took 4 bases from V and 2 from J, leaving 15 bases between them. Per the germline V gene, CDR1 is SEHNR and CDR2 is FQNEAQ (reference sequence). The CDR3 contains 15 residues. The cDNA had a unique molecular identifier and a template-switch universal primer site. TCRdb called the 5' RACE reads again in MiXCR, with one record for every CDR3 protein. The table has around 960,000 distinct CDR3 sequences, about 12% seen once. Healthy Caucasians made up all donors. This same sample was also part of a study on yellow fever vaccine responses in identical twins.

The sequencing input was PBMCs. The TCR comes from a woman younger than 30 in good health. V usage is TRBV7-9 and J usage is TRBJ2-7; no firm D call. CDR3 sequence (DNA): TGTGCCAGCAGCTCGGAAAGGGTTAGGGCCTACGAGCAGTACTTC. As protein: CASSSERVRAYEQYF.